The rows below give T cell receptor beta chains drawn from one sample of a study of T cells in tuberculosis. The data were produced by immunoSEQ multiplex PCR, yet TCRdb's version contains in-frame clones alone and is incomplete. The table lists 25,000 to 40,000 clones, roughly 85% of them singletons. The sample in question was PBMCs, obtained at tuberculosis diagnosis. All receptors come from an adult with tuberculosis. The CDR3 runs from the conserved cysteine through the conserved F or W. The D gene is left open where the match is weak. Rows give clone size only sometimes, using once, few, many, or a class for an expanded clone.

J | D | size | V | CDR3 | DNA
TRBJ1-5 | NA | NA | TRBV28 | CASSLRGGNQPQHF | TGTGCCAGCAGCCTCCGGGGTGGGAATCAGCCCCAGCATTTT
TRBJ1-1 | NA | NA | TRBV25-1 | CASSPGRGAGTEAFF | TGTGCCAGCAGCCCCGGTCGGGGGGCTGGCACTGAAGCTTTCTTT
TRBJ1-1 | NA | NA | TRBV7-2 | CASREGTFMNTEAFF | TGTGCCAGCAGAGAAGGGACATTCATGAACACTGAAGCTTTCTTT
TRBJ2-5 | TRBD2 | NA | TRBV28 | CARELAGVETQYF | TGTGCCAGAGAACTAGCGGGAGTAGAGACCCAGTACTTC
TRBJ2-1 | NA | NA | TRBV30 | CAWGGGYSEQFF | TGTGCCTGGGGCGGAGGGTACAGTGAGCAGTTCTTC
TRBJ1-5 | NA | NA | TRBV30 | CAWSEGGDQPQHF | TGTGCCTGGAGTGAGGGAGGCGATCAGCCCCAGCATTTT
TRBJ1-1 | NA | NA | TRBV28 | CASISGQSNTEAFF | TGTGCCAGCATCTCAGGGCAGTCGAACACTGAAGCTTTCTTT
TRBJ2-1 | NA | NA | TRBV4-1 | CASSQERGGRDEQFF | TGCGCCAGCAGCCAAGAGCGGGGTGGGCGGGATGAGCAGTTCTTC
TRBJ2-3 | TRBD2 | NA | TRBV10-2 | CASRAGTSGGGRGDTQYF | TGCGCCAGCAGAGCCGGGACTAGCGGGGGGGGCCGGGGAGATACGCAGTATTTT
TRBJ2-7 | TRBD2 | NA | TRBV7-2 | CASSYIAGGAYEQYF | TGTGCCAGCAGCTACATAGCGGGGGGTGCCTACGAGCAGTACTTC
TRBJ1-4 | NA | NA | TRBV27 | CASSPGTHRGEKLFF | TGTGCCAGCAGTCCCGGGACACATAGGGGTGAAAAACTGTTTTTT
TRBJ2-1 | NA | NA | TRBV5-4 | CASNPRGGGYEQFF | TGTGCCAGCAACCCTAGGGGCGGGGGCTATGAGCAGTTCTTC
TRBJ2-7 | NA | NA | TRBV18 | CASSPLAGGIMGEQYF | TGTGCCAGCTCACCGCTCGCGGGCGGTATAATGGGCGAGCAGTACTTC
TRBJ2-7 | TRBD2 | NA | TRBV28 | CASSFSLAGLSYEQYF | TGTGCCAGCAGTTTTTCCCTAGCGGGACTTTCCTACGAGCAGTACTTC
TRBJ2-7 | TRBD2 | NA | TRBV11-3 | CASSLDGGDLGEQYF | TGTGCCAGCAGCTTAGATGGGGGGGACCTCGGGGAGCAGTACTTC
TRBJ2-7 | TRBD2 | NA | TRBV7-2 | CASSPTSGGTYEQYF | TGTGCCAGCAGCCCGACTAGCGGGGGGACCTACGAGCAGTACTTC
TRBJ2-7 | NA | NA | TRBV7-9 | CASSLGNSDYEQYF | TGTGCCAGCAGCTTAGGGAACAGTGACTACGAGCAGTACTTC
TRBJ2-2 | NA | few | TRBV27 | CASSSTLYIGELFF | TGTGCCAGCAGTTCCACCCTGTACATCGGGGAGCTGTTTTTT
TRBJ1-6 | NA | NA | TRBV5-1 | CASRGDGSNSPLHF | TGCGCCAGCAGAGGGGACGGGAGTAATTCACCCCTCCACTTT
TRBJ2-7 | NA | NA | TRBV29-1 | CSVQRGIYEQYF | TGCAGCGTTCAAAGGGGAATCTACGAGCAGTACTTC
TRBJ2-1 | NA | NA | TRBV7-2 | CASSRRGGNYNEQFF | TGTGCCAGCAGCCGGAGAGGCGGGAACTACAATGAGCAGTTCTTC
TRBJ2-7 | TRBD1 | NA | TRBV5-6 | CASSTQGALTGEQYF | TGTGCCAGCAGCACCCAGGGGGCATTAACGGGCGAGCAGTACTTC
TRBJ1-2 | TRBD1 | NA | TRBV6-5 | CASSYLDREDGYTF | TGTGCCAGCAGTTACTTAGACAGGGAAGATGGCTACACCTTC
TRBJ1-1 | TRBD1 | NA | TRBV28 | CASSFPGQGMNTEAFF | TGTGCCAGCAGTTTCCCGGGACAGGGGATGAACACTGAAGCTTTCTTT
TRBJ2-1 | TRBD2 | NA | TRBV11-2 | CASSLGLAGENEQFF | TGTGCCAGCAGCTTAGGACTAGCGGGGGAAAATGAGCAGTTCTTC
TRBJ1-2 | NA | NA | TRBV29-1 | CSVPGTYGYTF | TGCAGCGTTCCAGGTACCTATGGCTACACCTTC
TRBJ2-7 | NA | NA | TRBV30 | CAWSSRYEQYF | TGTGCCTGGAGTTCCCGCTACGAGCAGTACTTC
TRBJ1-5 | NA | NA | TRBV4-3 | CASSWTGTPRYSNQPQHF | TGCGCCAGCAGCTGGACCGGGACACCGAGATATAGCAATCAGCCCCAGCATTTT
TRBJ2-7 | TRBD2 | NA | TRBV19 | CASRTGLAGGEQYF | TGTGCCAGTCGTACGGGGCTAGCGGGGGGCGAGCAGTACTTC
TRBJ1-4 | TRBD1 | NA | TRBV4-1 | CASSHPPGQGVEKLFF | TGCGCCAGCAGCCATCCCCCGGGACAGGGGGTTGAAAAACTGTTTTTT
TRBJ1-2 | NA | NA | TRBV4-3 | CASSHDAVGGRGYTF | TGCGCCAGCAGCCACGACGCCGTGGGGGGGAGGGGCTACACCTTC
TRBJ2-7 | NA | NA | TRBV4-3 | CASSQGNGAQGEQYF | TGCGCCAGCAGCCAAGGAAATGGGGCGCAGGGCGAGCAGTACTTC
TRBJ2-2 | TRBD2 | NA | TRBV7-6 | CASSFGAGGNTGELFF | TGTGCCAGCAGCTTTGGAGCGGGAGGTAACACCGGGGAGCTGTTTTTT
TRBJ1-5 | TRBD1 | NA | TRBV6-5 | CASSSRTGGQPQHF | TGTGCCAGCAGTTCCCGGACAGGGGGACAGCCCCAGCATTTT
TRBJ1-2 | NA | NA | TRBV28 | CASRKGHSSNYGYTF | TGTGCCAGCAGAAAGGGACACTCTTCGAACTATGGCTACACCTTC
TRBJ2-3 | TRBD1 | NA | TRBV6-1 | CASSEALTGWGSDTDTQYF | TGTGCCAGCAGTGAAGCGCTGACAGGGTGGGGGTCCGACACAGATACGCAGTATTTT
TRBJ2-7 | NA | NA | TRBV11-3 | CASSLGPREQYF | TGTGCCAGCAGCCTAGGACCGCGGGAGCAGTACTTC
TRBJ2-1 | TRBD2 | NA | TRBV19 | CASSPGGLAGPYNEQFF | TGTGCCAGTAGTCCCGGAGGACTAGCGGGGCCCTACAATGAGCAGTTCTTC
TRBJ2-7 | TRBD1 | NA | TRBV28 | CAIQSGTAAYEQYF | TGTGCCATTCAATCCGGGACAGCCGCCTACGAGCAGTACTTC
TRBJ2-1 | TRBD1 | NA | TRBV5-5 | CASSLGQGIDEQFF | TGTGCCAGCAGCTTGGGACAGGGGATAGATGAGCAGTTCTTC
TRBJ2-2 | NA | NA | TRBV30 | CAWKRERGGTGELFF | TGTGCCTGGAAAAGGGAAAGGGGAGGAACCGGGGAGCTGTTTTTT
TRBJ1-2 | NA | NA | TRBV18 | CASSPPPGQIPYGYTF | TGTGCCAGCTCACCCCCTCCGGGACAAATCCCTTATGGCTACACCTTC